One and the same sample provided the 3 T cell receptor beta chains below, sequenced in a study of cytomegalovirus exposure and HLA in healthy donors. The primer mix had 60 Vbeta and 13 Jbeta primers. The table came from immunoSEQ multiplex PCR; TCRdb's copy has only in-frame clones and leaves some out. The record lists about 77,000 clones, of which the ten most abundant hold roughly 13%. Sequenced input: PBMCs. These receptor sequences come from a man in his fifties or sixties in good health and CMV-seropositive.

The rearrangement joins TRBV11-2 to TRBJ1-2; D ambiguous. Germline CDR1 reads SGHAT; CDR2 reads FQNNGV. V lost 4 bases and J lost 8, with 20 bases in between. This CDR3 has 15 amino acids. In DNA form, the CDR3 reads TGTGCCAGCAGCTCCCCCCATGAGGGCCCGAGGGGCTACACCTTC. It is translated as CASSSPHEGPRGYTF.

V and J are TRBV18 and TRBJ2-5, with a tentative D call TRBD1 (5 bases). The germline gives CDR1 KGHSH, CDR2 LQKENI. The CDR3 is 12 residues long. The germline V and J ends were trimmed by 1 base and 5 bases, with 5 bases remaining between them. CDR3 in DNA: TGTGCCAGCTCACCACAGGGGGAGACCCAGTACTTC. Translation: CASSPQGETQYF.

The V and J genes are TRBV9 and TRBJ1-6; possibly TRBD1 for D (5 bases). The ends were cut back, 0 bases at V and 1 base at J, with 17 bases in the middle. CDR1 is SGDLS, CDR2 YYNGEE, per germline. The CDR3 is made up of 19 amino acids. This chain's CDR3 is CASSVVGITGGSYNSPLHF. The CDR3, as DNA: TGTGCCAGCAGCGTAGTGGGCATAACCGGGGGTTCCTATAATTCACCCCTCCACTTT.